The next 2 T cell receptor beta chains were all read from a single sample in a study of T-cell reconstitution after alpha-beta-depleted transplantation in children. Unique molecular identifiers were incorporated into the prepared TCRbeta library. TCRdb reprocessed the PCR reads via MiXCR and lists one record per CDR3 protein. The table shows some 450,000 distinct CDR3 sequences, with 43% occurring only once. Sample: PBMCs, taken before TCRalphabeta/CD19-depleted stem cell transplant. The receptors stem from a girl aged 2 to 10 with aplastic anemia, due to receive a stem cell transplant.

The V and J genes are TRBV20-1 and TRBJ2-3, with 8 bases identical to TRBD2. CDR3 length: 14 residues. J lost 8 bases, V lost 2 bases, and 9 bases had no gene match. CDR1 is DFQATT and CDR2 is SNEGSKA in the germline V gene (reference sequence). The CDR3 DNA reads TGCAGTGCTAGACCTCCCTTTAGCGGGGCTACGCAGTATTTT. Translating it yields CSARPPFSGATQYF.

This clonotype was recorded a few times. The J gene is TRBJ1-2, the V gene TRBV6-1; TRBD1 is a possible D gene (5 bases). CDR3 length: 16 amino acids. The germline V gene encodes CDR1 MNHNS and CDR2 SASEGT. Between the trimmed V and J ends, which lost 5 bases and 6 bases, there was a span of 22 bases. CDR3 amino acids: CASSTGTPGKVDGYTF. The CDR3 DNA sequence: TGTGCCAGCAGTACGGGGACCCCGGGGAAAGTTGATGGCTACACCTTC.